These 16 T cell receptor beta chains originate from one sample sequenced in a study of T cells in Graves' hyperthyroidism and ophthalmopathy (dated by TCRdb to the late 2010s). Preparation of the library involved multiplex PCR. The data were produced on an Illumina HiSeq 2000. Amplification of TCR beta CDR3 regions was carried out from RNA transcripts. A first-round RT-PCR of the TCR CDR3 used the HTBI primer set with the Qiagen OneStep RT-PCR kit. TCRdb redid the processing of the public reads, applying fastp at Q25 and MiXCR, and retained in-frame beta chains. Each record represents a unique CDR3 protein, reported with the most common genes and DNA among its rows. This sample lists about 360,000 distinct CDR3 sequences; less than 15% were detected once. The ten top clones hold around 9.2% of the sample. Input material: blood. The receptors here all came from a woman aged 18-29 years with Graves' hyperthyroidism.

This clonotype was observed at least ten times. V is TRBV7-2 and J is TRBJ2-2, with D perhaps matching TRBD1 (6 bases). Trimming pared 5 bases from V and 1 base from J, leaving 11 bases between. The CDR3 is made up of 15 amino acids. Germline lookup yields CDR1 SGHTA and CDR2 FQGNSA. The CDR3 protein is CASSDPQGNTGELFF. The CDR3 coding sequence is TGTGCCAGCAGCGACCCACAGGGGAACACCGGGGAGCTGTTTTTT.

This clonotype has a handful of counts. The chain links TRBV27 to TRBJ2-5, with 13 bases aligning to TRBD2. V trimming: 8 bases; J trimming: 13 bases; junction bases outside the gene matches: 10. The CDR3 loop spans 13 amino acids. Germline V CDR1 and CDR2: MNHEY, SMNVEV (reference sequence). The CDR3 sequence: CASGPGTSGIWYF. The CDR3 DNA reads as TGTGCCAGCGGCCCCGGGACTAGCGGGATTTGGTACTTC.

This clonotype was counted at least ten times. CDR3 loop: CASSSPPNAGTEETQYF. The CDR3 DNA sequence: TGTGCCAGCAGTTCTCCTCCCAACGCCGGGACAGAAGAGACCCAGTACTTC. The J gene is TRBJ2-5, the V gene TRBV6-1, with 7 bases identical to TRBD1. The germline gives CDR1 MNHNS, CDR2 SASEGT. V shed 5 bases and J 3 bases; nucleotides not matched to a gene: 15. The length of the CDR3 is 17 residues.

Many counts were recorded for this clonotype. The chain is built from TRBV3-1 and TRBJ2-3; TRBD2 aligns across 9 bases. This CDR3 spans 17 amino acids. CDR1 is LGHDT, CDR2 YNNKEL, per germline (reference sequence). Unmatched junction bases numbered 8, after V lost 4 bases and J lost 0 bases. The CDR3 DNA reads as TGTGCCAGCAGCCCCACCCGGAGCGGGGGGAGCACAGATACGCAGTATTTT. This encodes CASSPTRSGGSTDTQYF.

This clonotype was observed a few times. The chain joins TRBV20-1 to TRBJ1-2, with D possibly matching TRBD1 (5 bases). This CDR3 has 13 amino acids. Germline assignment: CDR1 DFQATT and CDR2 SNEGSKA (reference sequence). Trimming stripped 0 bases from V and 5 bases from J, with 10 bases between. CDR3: CSAREAGVYGYTF. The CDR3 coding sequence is TGCAGTGCTAGAGAGGCGGGGGTATATGGCTACACCTTC.

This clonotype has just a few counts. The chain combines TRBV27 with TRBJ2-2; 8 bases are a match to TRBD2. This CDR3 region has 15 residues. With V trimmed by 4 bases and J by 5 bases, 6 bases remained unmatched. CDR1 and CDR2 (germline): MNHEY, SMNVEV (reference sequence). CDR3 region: CASSSLAGNTGELFF. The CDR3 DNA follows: TGTGCCAGCAGTTCCTTAGCGGGGAATACCGGGGAGCTGTTTTTT.

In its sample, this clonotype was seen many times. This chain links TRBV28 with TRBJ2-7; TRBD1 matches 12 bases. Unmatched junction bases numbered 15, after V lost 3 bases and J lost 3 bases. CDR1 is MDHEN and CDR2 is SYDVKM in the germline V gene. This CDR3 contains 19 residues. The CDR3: CASSFLGTGGSEDFYEQYF. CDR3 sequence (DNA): TGTGCCAGCAGTTTTTTAGGGACAGGGGGCAGCGAGGATTTCTACGAGCAGTACTTC.

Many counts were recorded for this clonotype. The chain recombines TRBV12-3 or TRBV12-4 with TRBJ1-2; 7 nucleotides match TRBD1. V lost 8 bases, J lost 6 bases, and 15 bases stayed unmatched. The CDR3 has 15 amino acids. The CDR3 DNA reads TGTGCCAGCGAATCCCTATTAGACAGGGACCATGGCTACACCTTC. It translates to CASESLLDRDHGYTF.

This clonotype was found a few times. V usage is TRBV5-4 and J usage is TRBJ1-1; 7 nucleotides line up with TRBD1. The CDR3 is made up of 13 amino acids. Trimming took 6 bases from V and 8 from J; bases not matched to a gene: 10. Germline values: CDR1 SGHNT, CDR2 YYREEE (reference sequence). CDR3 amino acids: CASNPSGTAEAFF. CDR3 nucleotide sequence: TGTGCCAGCAACCCCTCGGGGACAGCCGAAGCTTTCTTT. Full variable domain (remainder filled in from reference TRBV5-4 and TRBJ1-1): ETGVTQSPTHLIKTRGQQVTLRCSSQSGHNTVSWYQQALGQGPQFIFQYYREEENGRGNFPPRFSGLQFPNYSSELNVNALELDDSALYLCASNPSGTAEAFFGQGTRLTVV.

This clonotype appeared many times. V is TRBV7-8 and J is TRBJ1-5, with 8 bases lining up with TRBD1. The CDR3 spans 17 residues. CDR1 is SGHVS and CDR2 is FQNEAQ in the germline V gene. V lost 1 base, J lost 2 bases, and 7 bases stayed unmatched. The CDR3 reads CASSLGGLGQGNQPQHF. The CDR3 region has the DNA TGTGCCAGCAGCTTAGGGGGCCTGGGACAGGGCAATCAGCCCCAGCATTTT.

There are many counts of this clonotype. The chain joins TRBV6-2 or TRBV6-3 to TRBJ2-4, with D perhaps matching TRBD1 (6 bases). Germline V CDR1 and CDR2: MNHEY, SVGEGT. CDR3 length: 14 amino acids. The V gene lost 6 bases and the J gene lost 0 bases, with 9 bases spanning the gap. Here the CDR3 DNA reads TGTGCCAGCAGCCCGGGACAAGCCAAAAACATTCAGTACTTC. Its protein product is CASSPGQAKNIQYF.

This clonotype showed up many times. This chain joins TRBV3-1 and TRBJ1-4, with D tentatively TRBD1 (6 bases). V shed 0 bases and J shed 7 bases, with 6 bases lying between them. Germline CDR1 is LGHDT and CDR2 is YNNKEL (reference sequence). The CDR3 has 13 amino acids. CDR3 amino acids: CASSQEGGEKLFF. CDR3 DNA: TGTGCCAGCAGCCAAGAAGGGGGTGAAAAACTGTTTTTT.

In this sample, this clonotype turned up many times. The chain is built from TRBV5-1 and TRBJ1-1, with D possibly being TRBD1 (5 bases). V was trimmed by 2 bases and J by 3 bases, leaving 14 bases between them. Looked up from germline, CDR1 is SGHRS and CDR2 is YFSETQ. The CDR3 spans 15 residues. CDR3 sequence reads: CASSLSQGPDTEAFF. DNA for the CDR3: TGCGCCAGCAGCTTAAGCCAGGGCCCGGACACTGAAGCTTTCTTT.

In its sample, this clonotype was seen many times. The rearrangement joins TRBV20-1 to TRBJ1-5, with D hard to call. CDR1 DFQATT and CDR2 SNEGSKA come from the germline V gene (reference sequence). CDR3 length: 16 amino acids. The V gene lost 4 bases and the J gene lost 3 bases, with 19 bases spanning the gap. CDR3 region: CSATGLKGMNNQPQHF. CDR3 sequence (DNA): TGCAGTGCTACGGGGTTGAAAGGGATGAACAATCAGCCCCAGCATTTT.

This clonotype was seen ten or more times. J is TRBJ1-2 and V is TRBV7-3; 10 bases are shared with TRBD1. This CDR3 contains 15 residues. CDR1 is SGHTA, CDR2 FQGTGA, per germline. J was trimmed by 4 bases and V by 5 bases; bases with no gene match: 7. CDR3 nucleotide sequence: TGTGCCAGCAGCCCCGGGACAGGGGATCTCTATGGCTACACCTTC. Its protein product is CASSPGTGDLYGYTF.

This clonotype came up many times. CDR3 sequence: CASSYSGRTETQYF. CDR3 nucleotides: TGTGCCAGCAGTTACTCGGGCCGGACAGAGACCCAGTACTTC. V is TRBV6-2 or TRBV6-3 and J is TRBJ2-5; D gene ambiguous. The CDR3 totals 14 residues. V lost 0 bases and J lost 4, with 9 bases in between. Germline CDR1 reads MNHEY; CDR2 reads SVGEGT.